This T cell receptor beta chain was found in a study of cytomegalovirus exposure and HLA in healthy donors. Whole-study context: Of all 360 or so donors who were genotyped, 80% to 85% belonged to the Caucasian-associated ancestry cluster.

Study-wide findings and caveats: A missense variant in DCLRE1C was later tied to TCR beta V- and J-gene trimming. Productive status was seen about 90% or about 30% of the time for most TCR beta V segments in an earlier analysis.

Note on this clone: Antigen unknown.

Germline V gene lookup returns CDR1 LNHNV and CDR2 YYDKDF (reference sequence). CDR3 length: 15 amino acids. V was pared by 5 bases and J by 0 bases, with 6 bases of the junction left unmatched. PCR was performed using 60 Vbeta and 13 Jbeta primers. TCRdb's copy holds only in-frame clones and misses some; the assay was immunoSEQ multiplex PCR. Of about 65,000 clones detected, around 62% appear once; the ten largest clones hold around 3%. The receptor's source is a man aged 25-40 years in good health and CMV-seronegative. Sequencing was performed on PBMCs. The chain joins TRBV15 to TRBJ2-7; 8 nucleotides agree with TRBD1. CDR3: CATSDRQGPSYEQYF. CDR3 DNA: TGTGCCACCAGCGACAGACAGGGGCCCTCCTACGAGCAGTACTTC.